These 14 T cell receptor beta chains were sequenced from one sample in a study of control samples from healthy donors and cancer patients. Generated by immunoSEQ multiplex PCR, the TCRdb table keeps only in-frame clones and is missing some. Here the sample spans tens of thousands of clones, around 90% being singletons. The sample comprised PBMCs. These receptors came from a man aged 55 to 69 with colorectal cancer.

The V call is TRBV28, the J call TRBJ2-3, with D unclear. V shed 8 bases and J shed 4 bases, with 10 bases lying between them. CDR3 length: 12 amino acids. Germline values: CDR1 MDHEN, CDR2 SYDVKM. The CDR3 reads CASGLTADTQYF. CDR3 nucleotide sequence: TGTGCCAGCGGCTTGACCGCAGATACGCAGTATTTT.

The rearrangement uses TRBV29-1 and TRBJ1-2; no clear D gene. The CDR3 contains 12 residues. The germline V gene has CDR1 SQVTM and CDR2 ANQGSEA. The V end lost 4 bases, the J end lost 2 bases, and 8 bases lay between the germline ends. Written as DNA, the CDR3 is TGCAGCGTTGGGCAGGCGAACTATGGCTACACCTTC. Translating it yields CSVGQANYGYTF.

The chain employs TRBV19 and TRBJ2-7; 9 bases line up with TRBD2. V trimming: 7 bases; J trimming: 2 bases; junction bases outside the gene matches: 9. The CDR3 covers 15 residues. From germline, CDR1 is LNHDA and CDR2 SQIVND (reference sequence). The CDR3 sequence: CASTPASGAPYEQYF. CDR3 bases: TGTGCCAGTACTCCGGCTAGCGGGGCGCCCTACGAGCAGTACTTC.

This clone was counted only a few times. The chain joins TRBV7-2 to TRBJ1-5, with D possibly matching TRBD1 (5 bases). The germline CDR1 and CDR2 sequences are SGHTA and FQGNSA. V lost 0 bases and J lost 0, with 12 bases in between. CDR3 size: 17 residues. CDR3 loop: CASSLAGGILSNQPQHF. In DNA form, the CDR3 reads TGTGCCAGCAGCTTAGCGGGGGGTATTCTTAGCAATCAGCCCCAGCATTTT.

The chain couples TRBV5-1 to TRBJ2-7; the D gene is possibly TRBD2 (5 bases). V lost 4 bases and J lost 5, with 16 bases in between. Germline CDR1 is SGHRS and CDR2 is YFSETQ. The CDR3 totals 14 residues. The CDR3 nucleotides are TGCGCCAGCAGCCCCACCCCGCACGGGGACGAGCAGTACTTC. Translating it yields CASSPTPHGDEQYF.

DNA for the CDR3: TGTGCCAGCAGCTTGGGGAGGCAGCAAGAGACCCAGTACTTC. It is translated as CASSLGRQQETQYF. V gene TRBV7-8 combines with J gene TRBJ2-5; possible D gene TRBD2, 6 bases. The ends were cut back, 3 bases at V and 2 bases at J, with 10 bases in the middle. CDR3 length: 14 residues. CDR1 is SGHVS, CDR2 FQNEAQ, per germline. The full variable domain, its missing parts supplied by reference TRBV7-8 and TRBJ2-5, is GAGVSQSPRYKVAKRGQDVALRCDPISGHVSLFWYQQALGQGPEFLTYFQNEAQLDKSGLPSDRFFAERPEGSVSTLKIQRTQQEDSAVYLCASSLGRQQETQYFGPGTRLLVL.

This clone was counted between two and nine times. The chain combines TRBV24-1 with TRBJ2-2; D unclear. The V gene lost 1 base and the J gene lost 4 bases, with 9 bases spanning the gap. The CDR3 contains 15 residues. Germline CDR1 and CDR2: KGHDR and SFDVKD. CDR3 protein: CATSDFYAATGELFF. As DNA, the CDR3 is TGTGCCACCAGTGATTTTTACGCGGCCACCGGGGAGCTGTTTTTT.

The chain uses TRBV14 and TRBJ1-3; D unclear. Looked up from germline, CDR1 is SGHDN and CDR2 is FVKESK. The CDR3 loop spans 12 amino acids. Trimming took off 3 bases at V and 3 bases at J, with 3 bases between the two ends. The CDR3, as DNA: TGTGCCAGCAGCCAGTTTGGAAACACCATATATTTT. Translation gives CASSQFGNTIYF. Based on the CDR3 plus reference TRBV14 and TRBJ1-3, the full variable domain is EAGVTQFPSHSVIEKGQTVTLRCDPISGHDNLYWYRRVMGKEIKFLLHFVKESKQDESGMPNNRFLAERTGGTYSTLKVQPAELEDSGVYFCASSQFGNTIYFGEGSWLTVV.

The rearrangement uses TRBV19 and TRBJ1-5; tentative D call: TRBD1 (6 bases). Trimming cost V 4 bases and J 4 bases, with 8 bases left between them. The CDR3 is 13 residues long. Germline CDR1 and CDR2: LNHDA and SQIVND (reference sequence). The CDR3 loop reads CASSSTGNQPQHF. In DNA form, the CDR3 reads TGTGCCAGTAGTAGCACAGGGAATCAGCCCCAGCATTTT.

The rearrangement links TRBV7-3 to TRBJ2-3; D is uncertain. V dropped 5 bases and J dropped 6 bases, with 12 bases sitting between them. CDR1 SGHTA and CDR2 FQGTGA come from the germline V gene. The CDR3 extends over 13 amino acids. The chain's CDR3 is CASSTGGVDTQYF. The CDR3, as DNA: TGTGCCAGCAGCACGGGCGGCGTGGATACGCAGTATTTT.

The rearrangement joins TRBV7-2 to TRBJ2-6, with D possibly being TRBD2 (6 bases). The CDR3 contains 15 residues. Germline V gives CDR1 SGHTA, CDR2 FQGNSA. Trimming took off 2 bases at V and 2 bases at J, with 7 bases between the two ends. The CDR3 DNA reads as TGTGCCAGCAGCTTATCGGGAGCTGGGGCCAACGTCCTGACTTTC. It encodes CASSLSGAGANVLTF.

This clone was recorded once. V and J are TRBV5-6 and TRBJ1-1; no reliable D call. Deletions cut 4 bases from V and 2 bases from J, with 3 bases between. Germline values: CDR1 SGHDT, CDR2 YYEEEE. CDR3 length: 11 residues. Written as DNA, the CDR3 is TGTGCCAGCAGCGTAAACACTGAAGCTTTCTTT. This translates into CASSVNTEAFF.

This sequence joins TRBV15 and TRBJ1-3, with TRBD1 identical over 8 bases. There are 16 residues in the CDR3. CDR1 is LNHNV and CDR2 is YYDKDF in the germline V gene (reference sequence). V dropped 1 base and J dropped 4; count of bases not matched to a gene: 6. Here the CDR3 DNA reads TGTGCCACCAGCAGAGCACAGGGGGATGGAGGAAACACCATATATTTT. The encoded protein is CATSRAQGDGGNTIYF.

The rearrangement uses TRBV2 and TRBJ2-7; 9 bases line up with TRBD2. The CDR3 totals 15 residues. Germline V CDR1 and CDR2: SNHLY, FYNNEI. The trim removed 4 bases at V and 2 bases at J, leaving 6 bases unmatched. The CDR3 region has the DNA TGTGCCAGCAGTGGCGCGGGGGGGACGACCTACGAGCAGTACTTC. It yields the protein CASSGAGGTTYEQYF.